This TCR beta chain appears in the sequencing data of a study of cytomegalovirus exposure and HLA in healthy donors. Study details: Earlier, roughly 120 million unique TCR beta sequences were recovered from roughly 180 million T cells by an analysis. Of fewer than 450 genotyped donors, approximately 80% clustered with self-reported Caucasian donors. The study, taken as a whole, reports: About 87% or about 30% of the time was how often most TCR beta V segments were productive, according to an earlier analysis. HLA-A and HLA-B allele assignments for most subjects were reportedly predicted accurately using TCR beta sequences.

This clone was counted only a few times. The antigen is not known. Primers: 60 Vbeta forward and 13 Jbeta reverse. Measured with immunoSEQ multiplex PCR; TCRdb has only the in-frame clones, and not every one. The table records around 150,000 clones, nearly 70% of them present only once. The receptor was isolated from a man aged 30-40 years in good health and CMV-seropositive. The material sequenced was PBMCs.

CDR3 protein: CASSQGVNYEQYF. CDR3 sequence (DNA): TGTGCCAGCTCACAGGGGGTCAACTACGAGCAGTACTTC. The chain links TRBV18 to TRBJ2-7, with D possibly matching TRBD1 (6 bases). The CDR3 length is 13 residues. Trimming took 4 bases from V and 3 from J, leaving 10 bases between them. Germline CDR1 reads KGHSH; CDR2 reads LQKENI.